This T cell receptor beta chain was found in a study of T cell repertoires in ileal Crohn's disease. At the level of the study: Operated complications were stricturing disease (roughly 60%) and penetrating disease (about 39%).

CDR1 and CDR2 from the germline V gene are SGHDT and YYEEEE. J gave up 3 bases and V 1 base, and 2 bases lay outside the gene matches. CDR3 length: 16 residues. Lamina propria lymphocytes from surgical specimens were isolated on a density gradient before sorting. Profiled with immunoSEQ multiplex PCR; TCRdb holds only in-frame clones, not every one. The data show 5,500 to 7,000 clones, over 75% seen once. This TCR was recovered from an adult with Crohn's disease. Some clones in this sample may be carry-over from other donors' samples. The chain employs TRBV5-6 and TRBJ2-1; the match to TRBD2 covers 12 bases. What was sequenced was CD4+ T cells from ileum. The CDR3 DNA follows: TGTGCCAGCAGCTTGCGGACTAGCGGGGACTACAATGAGCAGTTCTTC. Translation gives CASSLRTSGDYNEQFF. The variable domain in full, with the rest retrieved from reference TRBV5-6 and TRBJ2-1, is DAGVTQSPTHLIKTRGQQVTLRCSPKSGHDTVSWYQQALGQGPQFIFQYYEEEERQRGNFPDRFSGHQFPNYSSELNVNALLLGDSALYLCASSLRTSGDYNEQFFGPGTRLTVL.